The present T cell receptor (beta chain) was sequenced within a study of metastatic and nonmetastatic thyroid tumors. Whole-study context: It was across blood and tumor or nodule tissue from malignant and benign thyroid patients that repertoires were compared.

This clone turned up a few times. Among the patients, none had received any treatment before thyroid surgery. The ends were cut back, 10 bases at V and 2 bases at J, with 14 bases in the middle. CDR3 size: 13 residues. Germline lookup yields CDR1 MNHEY and CDR2 SVGEGT. Per the original data handling: Across clinicopathological groups, CDR3 differences served as the basis for building a distant-metastasis classifier for papillary thyroid cancer. TCRdb re-processed the PCR reads through MiXCR. TCRdb's processing, not the study's, gives the V and J calls here. The table lists tens of thousands of clones, 14% to 15% of them singletons.

Material: blood. The TCR sequence derives from a female donor with papillary thyroid cancer or a benign thyroid nodule (not recorded which). Some clones in this sample may be carry-over from other donors' samples. V usage is TRBV6-2 or TRBV6-3 and J usage is TRBJ1-1; no reliable D call. The CDR3 loop is CAITFQANTEAFF. As DNA, the CDR3 is TGTGCCATTACGTTCCAAGCCAACACTGAAGCTTTCTTT.